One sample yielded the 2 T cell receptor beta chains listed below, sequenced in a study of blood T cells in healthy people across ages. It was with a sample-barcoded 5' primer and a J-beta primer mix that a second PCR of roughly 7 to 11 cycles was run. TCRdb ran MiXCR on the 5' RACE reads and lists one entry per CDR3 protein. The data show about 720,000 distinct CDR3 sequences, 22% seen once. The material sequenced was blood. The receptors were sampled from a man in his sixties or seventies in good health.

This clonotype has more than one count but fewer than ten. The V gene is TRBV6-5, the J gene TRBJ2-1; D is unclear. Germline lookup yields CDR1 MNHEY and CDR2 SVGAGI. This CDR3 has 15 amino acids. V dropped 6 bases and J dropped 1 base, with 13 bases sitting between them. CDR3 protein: CASSGPTVSYNEQFF. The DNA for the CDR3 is TGTGCCAGCAGCGGACCGACCGTATCCTACAATGAGCAGTTCTTC.

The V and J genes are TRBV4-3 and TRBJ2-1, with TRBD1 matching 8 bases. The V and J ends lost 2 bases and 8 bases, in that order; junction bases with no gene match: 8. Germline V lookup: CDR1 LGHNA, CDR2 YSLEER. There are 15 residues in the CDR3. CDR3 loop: CASSQRGQGRDEQFF. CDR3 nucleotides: TGCGCCAGCAGCCAACGTGGACAGGGAAGAGATGAGCAGTTCTTC.